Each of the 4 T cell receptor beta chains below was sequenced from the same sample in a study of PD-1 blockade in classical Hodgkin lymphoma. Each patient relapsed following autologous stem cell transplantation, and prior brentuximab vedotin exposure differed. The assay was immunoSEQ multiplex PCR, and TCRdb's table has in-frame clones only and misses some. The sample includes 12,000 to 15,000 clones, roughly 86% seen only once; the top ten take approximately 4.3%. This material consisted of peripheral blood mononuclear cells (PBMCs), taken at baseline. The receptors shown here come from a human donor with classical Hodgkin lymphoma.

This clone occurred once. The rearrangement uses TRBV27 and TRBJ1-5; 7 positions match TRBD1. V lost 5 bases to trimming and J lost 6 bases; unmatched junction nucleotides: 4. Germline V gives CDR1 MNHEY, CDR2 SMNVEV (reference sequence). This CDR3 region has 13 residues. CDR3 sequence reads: CASSSRGGQPQHF. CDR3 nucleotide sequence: TGTGCCAGCAGTAGCAGGGGGGGTCAGCCCCAGCATTTT.

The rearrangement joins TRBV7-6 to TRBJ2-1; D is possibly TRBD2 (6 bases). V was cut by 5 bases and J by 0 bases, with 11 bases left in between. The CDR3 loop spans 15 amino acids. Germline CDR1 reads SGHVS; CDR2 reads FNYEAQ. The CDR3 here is CASSRTSSSYNEQFF. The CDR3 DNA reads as TGTGCCAGCAGCCGAACTAGCTCCTCCTACAATGAGCAGTTCTTC.

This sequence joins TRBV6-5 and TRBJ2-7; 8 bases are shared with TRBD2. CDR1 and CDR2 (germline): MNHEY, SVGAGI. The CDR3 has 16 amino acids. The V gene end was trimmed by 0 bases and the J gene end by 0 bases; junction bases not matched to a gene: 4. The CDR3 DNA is TGTGCCAGCAGTTACTCATCAGCGGGGGACTCCTACGAGCAGTACTTC. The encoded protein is CASSYSSAGDSYEQYF.

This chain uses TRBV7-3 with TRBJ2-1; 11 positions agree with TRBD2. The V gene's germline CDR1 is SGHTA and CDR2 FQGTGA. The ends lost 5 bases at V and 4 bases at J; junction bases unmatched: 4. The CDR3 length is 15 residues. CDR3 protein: CASSPGLAVYNEQFF. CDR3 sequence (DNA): TGTGCCAGCAGCCCGGGACTAGCGGTTTACAATGAGCAGTTCTTC. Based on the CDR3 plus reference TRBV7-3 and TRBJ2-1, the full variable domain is GAGVSQTPSNKVTEKGKYVELRCDPISGHTALYWYRQSLGQGPEFLIYFQGTGAADDSGLPNDRFFAVRPEGSVSTLKIQRTERGDSAVYLCASSPGLAVYNEQFFGPGTRLTVL.